Following are 29 T cell receptor beta chains from one sample sequenced in a study of cytomegalovirus exposure and HLA in healthy donors (dated by TCRdb to 2017 to 2019). The library came from the immunoSEQ multiplex PCR assay. TCRdb holds this immuneACCESS table with in-frame rearrangements only. Some clones are missing; in checked studies, unresolved V genes explain under half, and the rest has no known cause. This sample comprises approximately 54,000 clones, approximately 90% of them detected only once. The ten largest clones capture approximately 8.4% of the sample. The sequenced material came from PBMCs. The receptors derive from a woman aged 18-30 years in good health and CMV-seropositive.

The rearrangement joins TRBV7-3 to TRBJ1-1; D unclear. This CDR3 comprises 15 residues. Germline CDR1 is SGHTA and CDR2 is FQGTGA. Trimming stripped 10 bases from V and 4 bases from J, with 22 bases between. The CDR3 DNA reads as TGTGCCACCGTTGACGGCTTGGCGACTTTCACTGAAGCTTTCTTT. Amino acids: CATVDGLATFTEAFF.

This clone came up once. This chain's CDR3 is CASNPRHRSFYEQYF. The CDR3, as DNA: TGTGCCAGCAACCCCCGGCACAGAAGTTTCTACGAGCAGTACTTC. The chain employs TRBV28 and TRBJ2-7; no clear D gene. Trimming shortened V by 7 bases and J by 3 bases, and 19 bases separated the two germline ends. CDR3 length: 15 amino acids. CDR1 MDHEN and CDR2 SYDVKM come from the germline V gene.

CDR3 loop: CASRGVNTEAFF. CDR3 DNA sequence: TGTGCCAGTAGAGGGGTGAACACTGAAGCTTTCTTT. The chain has TRBV19 and TRBJ1-1, with TRBD1 as a possible D gene (5 bases). Germline CDR1 and CDR2: LNHDA and SQIVND (reference sequence). With 6 bases removed from V and 0 bases from J, the gap between germline ends came to 5 bases. This CDR3 is built from 12 residues.

The rearrangement joins TRBV30 to TRBJ2-1; 12 nucleotides match TRBD2. Germline trimming cut 0 bases from V and 6 bases from J; bases unmatched to any gene: 3. Germline V gene sequence: CDR1 GTSNPN, CDR2 SVGIG (reference sequence). The CDR3 is 15 amino acids. The CDR3 spells CAWSVQGLAGNEQFF. The CDR3 region has the DNA TGTGCCTGGAGTGTACAGGGACTAGCGGGCAATGAGCAGTTCTTC.

The CDR3 DNA sequence: TGTGCCAGCAGCTTAATAGTAGGGCAGGGTGGCGACACTGAAGCTTTCTTT. Encoded protein: CASSLIVGQGGDTEAFF. The chain employs TRBV7-2 and TRBJ1-1, with D possibly being TRBD1 (5 bases). V gave up 2 bases and J gave up 3 bases, with 19 bases separating them. There are 17 residues in the CDR3. Germline lookup yields CDR1 SGHTA and CDR2 FQGNSA.

The chain links TRBV6-5 to TRBJ2-7; D not certain. Trimming pared 0 bases from V and 2 bases from J, leaving 11 bases between. The CDR3 is 15 residues long. Germline CDR1 reads MNHEY; CDR2 reads SVGAGI. CDR3 nucleotides: TGTGCCAGCAGTTACTCGCTAGGCCCCCCCTACGAGCAGTACTTC. Amino acids: CASSYSLGPPYEQYF.

This chain joins TRBV28 and TRBJ2-7, with D possibly TRBD2 on 6 matching bases. V lost 7 bases, J lost 4 bases, and 11 bases lay in between. This CDR3 has 12 amino acids. Germline CDR1 and CDR2: MDHEN and SYDVKM. The CDR3 sequence is CASKEGFYEQYF. In DNA, the CDR3 is TGTGCCAGCAAGGAGGGGTTTTACGAGCAGTACTTC.

This chain joins TRBV6-1 and TRBJ2-7, with 7 bases that match TRBD1. The V and J ends lost 8 bases and 2 bases, in that order; junction bases with no gene match: 12. CDR1 and CDR2 from the germline V gene are MNHNS and SASEGT. The CDR3 totals 15 residues. CDR3 sequence: CASYPRDSTTYEQYF. In nucleotides, the CDR3 is TGTGCCAGCTACCCCCGGGACAGCACGACCTACGAGCAGTACTTC.

The chain is built from TRBV10-3 and TRBJ1-4; TRBD1 aligns across 7 bases. Germline trimming cut 3 bases from V and 3 bases from J; bases unmatched to any gene: 7. CDR3 length: 16 amino acids. The germline CDR1 and CDR2 sequences are ENHRY and SYGVKD. In DNA, the CDR3 is TGTGCCATCAGTGACTCTCGACAGGGAGCTAATGAAAAACTGTTTTTT. Amino acids: CAISDSRQGANEKLFF.

The chain couples TRBV4-2 to TRBJ2-1, with TRBD2 matching 13 bases. V dropped 1 base and J dropped 8; count of bases not matched to a gene: 8. Germline CDR1 is LGHNA and CDR2 is YNFKEQ. This CDR3 has 17 amino acids. CDR3 residues: CASSQVGGLAGYDEQFF. CDR3 coding DNA: TGTGCCAGCAGCCAAGTCGGGGGACTAGCGGGGTATGATGAGCAGTTCTTC.

The chain joins TRBV6-5 to TRBJ2-1; 9 bases align to TRBD1. Germline CDR1 and CDR2: MNHEY and SVGAGI. V dropped 2 bases and J dropped 10; count of bases not matched to a gene: 12. CDR3 length equals 16 residues. The CDR3 region is CASSYPSGTGKREQFF. CDR3 bases: TGTGCCAGCAGTTACCCCTCTGGGACAGGGAAGAGGGAGCAGTTCTTC.

J is TRBJ2-5 and V is TRBV11-2; 8 bases match TRBD2. The CDR3 length is 13 residues. In germline, CDR1 is SGHAT, CDR2 FQNNGV. Trimming at V came to 5 bases and at J to 7 bases, leaving 6 bases not matched to a gene. CDR3 coding DNA: TGTGCCAGCAGCCCGGGGGGGACGTCGACCCAGTACTTC. This sequence encodes CASSPGGTSTQYF.

This clone was observed a few times. V usage is TRBV5-1 and J usage is TRBJ1-1; the D is unclear. The CDR3 spans 13 residues. The V and J ends lost 3 bases and 1 base respectively, with 7 bases between them. Germline V gene data show CDR1 as SGHRS and CDR2 as YFSETQ. The CDR3 sequence: CASSYEGNTEAFF. The CDR3 bases are TGCGCCAGCAGCTATGAGGGGAACACTGAAGCTTTCTTT.

In its sample, this clone was seen once. The V and J genes are TRBV5-6 and TRBJ2-1, with TRBD1 as a possible D gene (5 bases). Trimming removed 6 bases at V and 6 bases at J, with 16 bases between. The germline V gene has CDR1 SGHDT and CDR2 YYEEEE. The CDR3 loop spans 14 amino acids. The CDR3 loop is CASTLWGSINEQFF. The CDR3 DNA is TGTGCCAGCACCCTGTGGGGCTCCATCAATGAGCAGTTCTTC. Full variable domain (missing parts from reference TRBV5-6 and TRBJ2-1): DAGVTQSPTHLIKTRGQQVTLRCSPKSGHDTVSWYQQALGQGPQFIFQYYEEEERQRGNFPDRFSGHQFPNYSSELNVNALLLGDSALYLCASTLWGSINEQFFGPGTRLTVL.

CDR3 nucleotide sequence: TGTGCCAGCAGCTTTACACTAGCGGGGGGGCCGTATGAGCAGTTCTTC. This encodes CASSFTLAGGPYEQFF. The chain uses TRBV7-8 and TRBJ2-1; TRBD2 agrees at 13 bases. Germline loops: CDR1 SGHVS, CDR2 FQNEAQ. The CDR3 has 16 amino acids. V shed 3 bases, J shed 8 bases, and the junction held 7 bases outside the gene matches.

The chain employs TRBV9 and TRBJ2-5; tentative D call: TRBD1 (5 bases). In germline, CDR1 is SGDLS, CDR2 YYNGEE. There are 14 residues in the CDR3. V lost 2 bases and J lost 5, with 13 bases in between. The CDR3 spells CASSVAGSLETQYF. CDR3 nucleotide sequence: TGTGCCAGCAGCGTGGCAGGGTCGTTGGAGACCCAGTACTTC.

The chain has TRBV30 and TRBJ2-2, with 7 positions matching TRBD1. The V gene's germline CDR1 is GTSNPN and CDR2 SVGIG (reference sequence). This CDR3 region has 14 residues. Trimming removed 3 bases from V and 7 bases from J; junction bases left unmatched: 8. CDR3 residues: CAWSDRASDGELFF. Written as DNA, the CDR3 is TGTGCCTGGAGCGACAGGGCCTCTGACGGGGAGCTGTTTTTT.

The rearrangement joins TRBV10-3 to TRBJ1-1; TRBD1 aligns across 10 bases. This CDR3 is 15 amino acids long. Germline CDR1 is ENHRY and CDR2 is SYGVKD. V lost 4 bases to trimming and J lost 5 bases; unmatched junction nucleotides: 7. Here the CDR3 reads CAISAIGTGETEAFF. The CDR3 nucleotides are TGTGCCATCAGTGCAATCGGGACAGGGGAGACTGAAGCTTTCTTT.

The chain employs TRBV5-1 and TRBJ1-2; 8 bases match TRBD1. The CDR3 extends over 14 amino acids. V dropped 4 bases and J dropped 5; count of bases not matched to a gene: 7. Germline assignment: CDR1 SGHRS and CDR2 YFSETQ. The CDR3 protein is CASSEGQGSYGYTF. In DNA, the CDR3 is TGCGCCAGCAGCGAAGGACAGGGAAGTTATGGCTACACCTTC.

The chain uses TRBV7-3 and TRBJ2-2; D perhaps matches TRBD2 (5 bases). Germline loops: CDR1 SGHTA, CDR2 FQGTGA. CDR3 length: 13 residues. V lost 4 bases and J lost 4, with 7 bases in between. The CDR3 loop reads CASSSSGTGELFF. DNA of the CDR3: TGTGCCAGCAGCTCCAGCGGCACCGGGGAGCTGTTTTTT. The full variable domain, rest sourced from reference TRBV7-3 and TRBJ2-2, is GAGVSQTPSNKVTEKGKYVELRCDPISGHTALYWYRQSLGQGPEFLIYFQGTGAADDSGLPNDRFFAVRPEGSVSTLKIQRTERGDSAVYLCASSSSGTGELFFGEGSRLTVL.

The sample holds a few counts of this clone. The chain is built from TRBV6-1 and TRBJ1-2; no reliable D call. V was trimmed by 3 bases and J by 5 bases, leaving 13 bases between them. CDR3 size: 14 residues. Per germline, CDR1 MNHNS and CDR2 SASEGT. The CDR3 is CASSESGYGYGYTF. The CDR3 DNA reads TGTGCCAGCAGTGAGTCTGGGTACGGGTATGGCTACACCTTC.

Concerning this clone itself: The same CDR3 arises from other DNA sequences in this sample as well. The genes are TRBV5-1 and TRBJ1-1; a weak D match, TRBD1 (6 bases). V was clipped by 2 bases and J by 3 bases, with 11 bases between them. The CDR3 contains 14 residues. Germline V gene lookup returns CDR1 SGHRS and CDR2 YFSETQ. The CDR3 nucleotides are TGCGCCAGCAGCTTAGGGGGAGGGGACACTGAAGCTTTCTTT. Translated: CASSLGGGDTEAFF.

The chain recombines TRBV5-5 with TRBJ1-1; tentative D call: TRBD1 (5 bases). This CDR3 has 15 amino acids. Germline values: CDR1 SGHKS, CDR2 YYEKEE (reference sequence). Trimming removed 1 base from V and 4 bases from J, with 14 bases in between. CDR3 residues: CASSLWERGSTEAFF. CDR3 in DNA: TGTGCCAGCAGCTTGTGGGAAAGGGGCTCCACTGAAGCTTTCTTT.

The V and J genes are TRBV10-2 and TRBJ2-5; D may be TRBD2 (5 bases). This CDR3 comprises 16 residues. Germline V lookup: CDR1 WSHSY, CDR2 SAAADI. V dropped 7 bases and J dropped 2 bases, with 20 bases sitting between them. The CDR3 is CASIQASGWDQETQYF. In nucleotides, the CDR3 is TGCGCCAGCATCCAGGCCTCGGGGTGGGATCAAGAGACCCAGTACTTC.

The chain couples TRBV7-9 to TRBJ1-1; D is ambiguous. Per the germline V gene, CDR1 is SEHNR and CDR2 is FQNEAQ (reference sequence). V was pared by 0 bases and J by 1 base, with 3 bases between. CDR3 length: 13 amino acids. Here the CDR3 DNA reads TGTGCCAGCAGCTTAGCGGCGAACACTGAAGCTTTCTTT. Translating it yields CASSLAANTEAFF.

The V call is TRBV5-1, the J call TRBJ1-2, with 7 nucleotides matching TRBD1. J lost 8 bases, V lost 1 base, and 5 bases had no gene match. Germline V gene data show CDR1 as SGHRS and CDR2 as YFSETQ. This CDR3 spans 13 amino acids. The CDR3 nucleotides are TGCGCCAGCAGCTTGAAGCAGGGGGTAGGCTACACCTTC. Its translation is CASSLKQGVGYTF.

CDR3 sequence: CASSLAGTSVGTDTQYF. CDR3 bases: TGCGCCAGCAGCTTGGCCGGGACTAGCGTAGGTACAGATACGCAGTATTTT. The gene calls are TRBV5-1 and TRBJ2-3; 10 bases align to TRBD2. The CDR3 contains 17 residues. J lost 3 bases, V lost 0 bases, and 7 bases had no gene match. CDR1 and CDR2 from the germline V gene are SGHRS and YFSETQ. Full variable domain (missing parts from reference TRBV5-1 and TRBJ2-3): KAGVTQTPRYLIKTRGQQVTLSCSPISGHRSVSWYQQTPGQGLQFLFEYFSETQRNKGNFPGRFSGRQFSNSRSEMNVSTLELGDSALYLCASSLAGTSVGTDTQYFGPGTRLTVL.

The CDR3 sequence: CASHFDRVGEQYF. In DNA form, the CDR3 reads TGTGCCAGCCATTTTGACAGGGTAGGCGAGCAGTACTTC. The gene calls are TRBV6-1 and TRBJ2-7, with 7 bases lining up with TRBD1. This CDR3 has 13 residues. J lost 6 bases, V lost 8 bases, and 10 bases had no gene match. Germline-derived CDR1 and CDR2 are MNHNS and SASEGT.

This sequence joins TRBV10-1 and TRBJ2-7; TRBD2 is a possible D gene (6 bases). This CDR3 is 20 amino acids long. Germline lookup yields CDR1 WNHNN and CDR2 SYGVQD (reference sequence). The V and J ends lost 3 bases and 3 bases respectively, with 30 bases between them. CDR3 nucleotide sequence: TGCGCCAGCAGTGATCGTGTCACCCCAACGGCGGGACCCGCCGTCTACGAGCAGTACTTC. Amino acids: CASSDRVTPTAGPAVYEQYF.